What follows is one T cell receptor (beta chain) and its context. Its antigen is currently unknown. This entry is derived from a study of beta chain features in type 1 diabetes. V was pared by 4 bases and J by 15 bases, with 10 bases of the junction left unmatched. The CDR3 length is 14 residues. Germline V gives CDR1 SGHTA, CDR2 FQGNSA. Expressed TCRB transcripts got sequenced, as all isolated RNA was reverse transcribed. Data came from immunoSEQ multiplex PCR; TCRdb stores just in-frame clones and leaves some out. The table has roughly 240,000 clones, approximately 25% seen once; the top ten hold about 0.011%. Findings of the study overall: Across all four CD4+ subsets, people with type 1 diabetes showed modestly shorter TCRB CDR3s.

Each donor gave one heparinised blood draw averaging about 100 mL. Based on CD45RO/CCR7/CD25/CD127/CD95/CD27, CD4+ regulatory, stem cell-like memory, naive and central memory cells were sorted. Purity of each sorted population was above 95%. The material sequenced was naive CD4+ T cells from blood. This clonotype originated in a woman in her 30s with type 1 diabetes. The chain combines TRBV7-2 with TRBJ2-1; TRBD2 matches at 12 bases. The CDR3 coding sequence is TGTGCCAGCAGCTCCGCGGAGCTAGCGGGAGGGCGGTTCTTC. It specifies CASSSAELAGGRFF.